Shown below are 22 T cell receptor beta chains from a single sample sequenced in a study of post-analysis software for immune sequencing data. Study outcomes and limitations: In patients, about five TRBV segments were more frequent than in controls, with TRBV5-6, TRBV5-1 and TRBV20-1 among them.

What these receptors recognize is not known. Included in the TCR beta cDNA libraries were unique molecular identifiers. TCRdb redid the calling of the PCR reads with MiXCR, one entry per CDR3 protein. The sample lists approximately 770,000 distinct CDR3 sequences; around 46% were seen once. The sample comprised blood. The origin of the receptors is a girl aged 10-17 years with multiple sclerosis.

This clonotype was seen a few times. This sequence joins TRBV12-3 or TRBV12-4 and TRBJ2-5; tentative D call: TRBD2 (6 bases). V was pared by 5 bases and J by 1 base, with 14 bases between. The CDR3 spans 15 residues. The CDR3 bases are TGTGCCAGCAGTCTGGGGACTCCCTTCCAAGAGACCCAGTACTTC. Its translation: CASSLGTPFQETQYF.

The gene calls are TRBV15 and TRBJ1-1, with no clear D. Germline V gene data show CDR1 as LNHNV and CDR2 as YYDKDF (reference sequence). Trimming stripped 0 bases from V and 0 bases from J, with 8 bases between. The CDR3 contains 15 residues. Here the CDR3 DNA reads TGTGCCACCAGCAGAGATGCAGCGATGAACACTGAAGCTTTCTTT. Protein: CATSRDAAMNTEAFF.

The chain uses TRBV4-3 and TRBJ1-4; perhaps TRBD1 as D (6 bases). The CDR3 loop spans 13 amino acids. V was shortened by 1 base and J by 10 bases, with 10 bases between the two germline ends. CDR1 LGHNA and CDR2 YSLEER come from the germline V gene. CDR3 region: CASSQGTAGKLFF. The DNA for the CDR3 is TGCGCCAGCAGCCAAGGGACAGCAGGAAAACTGTTTTTT.

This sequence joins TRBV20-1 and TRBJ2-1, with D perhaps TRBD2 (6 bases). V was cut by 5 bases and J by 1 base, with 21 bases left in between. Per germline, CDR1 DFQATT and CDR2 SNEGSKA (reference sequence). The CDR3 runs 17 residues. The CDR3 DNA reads TGCAGTGCTCCGGGGGACCTCCGGAGTGGGTCCTACAATGAGCAGTTCTTC. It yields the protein CSAPGDLRSGSYNEQFF.

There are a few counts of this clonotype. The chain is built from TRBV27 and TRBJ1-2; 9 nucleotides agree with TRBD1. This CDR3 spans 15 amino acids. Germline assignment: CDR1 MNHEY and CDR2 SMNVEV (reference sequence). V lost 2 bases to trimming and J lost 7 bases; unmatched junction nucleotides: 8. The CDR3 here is CASSLGGDRVGGYTF. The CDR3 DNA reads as TGTGCCAGCAGTTTAGGAGGGGACAGGGTTGGTGGCTACACCTTC.

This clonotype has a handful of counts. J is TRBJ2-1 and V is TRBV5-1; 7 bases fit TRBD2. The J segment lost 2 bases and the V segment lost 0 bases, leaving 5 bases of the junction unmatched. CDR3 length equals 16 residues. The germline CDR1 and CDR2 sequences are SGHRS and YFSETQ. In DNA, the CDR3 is TGCGCCAGCAGCTTGGGTCCGGCGGGAGCCTACAATGAGCAGTTCTTC. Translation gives CASSLGPAGAYNEQFF.

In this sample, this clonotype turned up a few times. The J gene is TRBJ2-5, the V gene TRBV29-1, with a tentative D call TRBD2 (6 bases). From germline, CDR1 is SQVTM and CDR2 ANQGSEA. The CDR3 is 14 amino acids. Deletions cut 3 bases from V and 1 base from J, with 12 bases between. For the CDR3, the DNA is TGCAGCGTTGAGGGTGGACTACTCCAAGAGACCCAGTACTTC. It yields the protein CSVEGGLLQETQYF.

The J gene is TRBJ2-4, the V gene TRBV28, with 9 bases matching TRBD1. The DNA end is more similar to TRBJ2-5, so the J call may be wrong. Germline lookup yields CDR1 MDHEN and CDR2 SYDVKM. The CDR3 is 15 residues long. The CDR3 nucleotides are TGTGCCAGCACCTTGACGGGACAGGGTTCGAAGACCCAGTACTTC. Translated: CASTLTGQGSKTQYF.

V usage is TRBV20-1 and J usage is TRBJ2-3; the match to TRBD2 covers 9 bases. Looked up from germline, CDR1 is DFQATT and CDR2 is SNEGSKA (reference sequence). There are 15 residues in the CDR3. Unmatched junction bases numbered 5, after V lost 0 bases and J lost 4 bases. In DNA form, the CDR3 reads TGCAGTGCTAGAGATGGAGCGGGAGGCCCAGATACGCAGTATTTT. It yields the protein CSARDGAGGPDTQYF.

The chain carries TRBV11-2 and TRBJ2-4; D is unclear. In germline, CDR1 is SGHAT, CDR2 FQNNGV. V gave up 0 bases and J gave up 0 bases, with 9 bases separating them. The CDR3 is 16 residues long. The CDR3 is CASSLDRALAKNIQYF. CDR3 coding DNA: TGTGCCAGCAGCTTAGATAGGGCGCTAGCCAAAAACATTCAGTACTTC.

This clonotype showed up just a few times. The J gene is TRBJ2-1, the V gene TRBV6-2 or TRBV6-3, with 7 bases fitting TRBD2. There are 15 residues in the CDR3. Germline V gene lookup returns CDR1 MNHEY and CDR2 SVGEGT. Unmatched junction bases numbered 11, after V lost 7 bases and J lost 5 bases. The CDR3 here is CASTPGGDRDNEQFF. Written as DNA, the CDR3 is TGTGCCAGCACCCCGGGGGGAGATAGGGACAATGAGCAGTTCTTC.

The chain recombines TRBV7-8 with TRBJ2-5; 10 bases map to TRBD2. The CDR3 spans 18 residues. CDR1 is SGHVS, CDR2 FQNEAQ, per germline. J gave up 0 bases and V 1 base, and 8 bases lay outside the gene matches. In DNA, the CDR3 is TGTGCCAGCAGCTTAGGGAGTCTAGCGGGAGTGTACCAAGAGACCCAGTACTTC. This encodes CASSLGSLAGVYQETQYF.

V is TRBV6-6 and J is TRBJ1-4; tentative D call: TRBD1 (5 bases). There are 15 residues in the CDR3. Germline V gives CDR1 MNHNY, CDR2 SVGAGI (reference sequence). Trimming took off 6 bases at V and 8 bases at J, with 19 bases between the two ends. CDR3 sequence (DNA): TGTGCCAGCAGGGGGGAGTCGAAGGGTTCCGAAAAACTGTTTTTT. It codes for CASRGESKGSEKLFF.

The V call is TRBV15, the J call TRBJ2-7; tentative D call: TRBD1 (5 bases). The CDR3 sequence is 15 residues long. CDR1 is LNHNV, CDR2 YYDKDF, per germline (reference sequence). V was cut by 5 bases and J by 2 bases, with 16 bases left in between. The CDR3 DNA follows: TGTGCCACCAGCGAACAAAGGGGCCTCCCCTACGAGCAGTACTTC. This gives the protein CATSEQRGLPYEQYF. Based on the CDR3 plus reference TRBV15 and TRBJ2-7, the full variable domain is DAMVIQNPRYQVTQFGKPVTLSCSQTLNHNVMYWYQQKSSQAPKLLFHYYDKDFNNEADTPDNFQSRRPNTSFCFLDIRSPGLGDTAMYLCATSEQRGLPYEQYFGPGTRLTVT.

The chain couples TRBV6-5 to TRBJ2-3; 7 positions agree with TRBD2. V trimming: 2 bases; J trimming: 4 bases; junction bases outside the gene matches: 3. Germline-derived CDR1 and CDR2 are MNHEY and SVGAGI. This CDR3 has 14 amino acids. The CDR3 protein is CASSYGLAADTQYF. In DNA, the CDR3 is TGTGCCAGCAGTTACGGGCTAGCGGCAGATACGCAGTATTTT.

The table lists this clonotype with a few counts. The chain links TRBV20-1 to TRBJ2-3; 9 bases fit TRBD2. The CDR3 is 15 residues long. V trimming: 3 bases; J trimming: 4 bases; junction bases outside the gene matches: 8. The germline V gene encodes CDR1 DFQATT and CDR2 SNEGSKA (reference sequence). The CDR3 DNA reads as TGCAGTGCTAGCCACCTAGCGGGGAGGCCAGATACGCAGTATTTT. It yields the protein CSASHLAGRPDTQYF.

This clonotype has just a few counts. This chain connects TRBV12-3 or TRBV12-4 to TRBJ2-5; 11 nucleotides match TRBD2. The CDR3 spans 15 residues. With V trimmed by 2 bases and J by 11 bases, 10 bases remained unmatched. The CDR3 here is CASSLLAGGHNEQYF. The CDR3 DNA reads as TGTGCCAGCAGTTTACTAGCGGGAGGCCACAATGAGCAGTACTTC.

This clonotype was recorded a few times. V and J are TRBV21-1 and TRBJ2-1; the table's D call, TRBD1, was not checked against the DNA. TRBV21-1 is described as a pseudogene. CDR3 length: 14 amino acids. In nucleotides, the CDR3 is TGTGCCAGCCTGCAGGGACAGGGAGATAATGAGCAGTTCTTC. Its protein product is CASLQGQGDNEQFF.

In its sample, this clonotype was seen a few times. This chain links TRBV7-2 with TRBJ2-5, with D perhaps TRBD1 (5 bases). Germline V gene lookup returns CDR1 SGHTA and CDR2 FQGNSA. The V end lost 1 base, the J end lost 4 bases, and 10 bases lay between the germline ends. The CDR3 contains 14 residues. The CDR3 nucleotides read TGTGCCAGCAGCTTAGAGGGGCTCACAGAGACCCAGTACTTC. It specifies CASSLEGLTETQYF. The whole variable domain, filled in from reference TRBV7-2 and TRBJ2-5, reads GAGVSQSPSNKVTEKGKDVELRCDPISGHTALYWYRQSLGQGLEFLIYFQGNSAPDKSGLPSDRFSAERTGGSVSTLTIQRTQQEDSAVYLCASSLEGLTETQYFGPGTRLLVL.

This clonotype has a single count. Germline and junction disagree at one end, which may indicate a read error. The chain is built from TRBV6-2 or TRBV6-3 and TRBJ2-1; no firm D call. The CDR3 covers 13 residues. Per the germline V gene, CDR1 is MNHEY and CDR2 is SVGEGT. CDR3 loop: CASGYMIAGEQFF. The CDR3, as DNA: TGTGCCAGCGGTTACATGATAGCTGGTGAGCAGTTCTTC.

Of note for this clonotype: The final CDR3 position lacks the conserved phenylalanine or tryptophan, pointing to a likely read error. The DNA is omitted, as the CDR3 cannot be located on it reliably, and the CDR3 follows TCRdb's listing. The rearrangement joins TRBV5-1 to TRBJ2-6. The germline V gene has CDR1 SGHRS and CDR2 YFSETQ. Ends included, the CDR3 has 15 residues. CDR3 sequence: CASSLDSSGANVLTN.

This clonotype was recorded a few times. CDR3 region: CASSLSGRPGNEQFF. CDR3 DNA: TGTGCCAGCAGTTTAAGCGGGAGGCCGGGTAATGAGCAGTTCTTC. This chain links TRBV28 with TRBJ2-1, with TRBD2 identical over 9 bases. Per germline, CDR1 MDHEN and CDR2 SYDVKM. The CDR3 extends over 15 amino acids. V lost 2 bases, J lost 7 bases, and 6 bases stayed unmatched.